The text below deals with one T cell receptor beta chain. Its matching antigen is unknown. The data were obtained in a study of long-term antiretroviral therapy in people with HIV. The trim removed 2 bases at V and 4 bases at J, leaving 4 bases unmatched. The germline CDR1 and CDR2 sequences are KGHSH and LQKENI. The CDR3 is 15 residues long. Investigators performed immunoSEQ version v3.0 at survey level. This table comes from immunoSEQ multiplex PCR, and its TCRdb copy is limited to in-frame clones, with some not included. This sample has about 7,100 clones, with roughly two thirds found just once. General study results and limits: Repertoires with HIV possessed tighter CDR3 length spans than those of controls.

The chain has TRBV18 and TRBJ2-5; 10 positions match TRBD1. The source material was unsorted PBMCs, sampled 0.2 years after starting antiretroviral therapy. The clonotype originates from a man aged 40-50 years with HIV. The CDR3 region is CASSPIGTGVETQYF. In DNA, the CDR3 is TGTGCCAGCTCACCAATCGGGACAGGGGTAGAGACCCAGTACTTC.